A selection of T cell receptor beta chains follows, all from one sample in a study of cytomegalovirus exposure and HLA in healthy donors. Generated by immunoSEQ multiplex PCR, the TCRdb table keeps only in-frame clones and is missing some. There are roughly 140,000 clones in the sample; approximately 9% occur only once, and 1.5% to 2% lies in the top ten. The sample was PBMCs. The receptors derive from a male donor in good health and CMV-seronegative. The CDR3 runs from the conserved cysteine through the conserved F or W. Each record gives: V gene, D gene, clone size, J gene, CDR3 DNA, CDR3 protein. A D gene is named only where the DNA matches it firmly. Size values are once, few and many counts, or a class for expanded clones, and some rows have none.

v_gene: TRBV6-5; d_gene: NA; abundance: NA; j_gene: TRBJ2-7; CDR3nt: TGTGCCAGCAGTTACTCGGGGGCCCTAAGCGAGCAGTACTTC; CDR3aa: CASSYSGALSEQYF
v_gene: TRBV6-5; d_gene: TRBD1; abundance: NA; j_gene: TRBJ2-7; CDR3nt: TGTGCCAGCAGTTCTGCCGGGACAGGGGACCACGAGCAGTACTTC; CDR3aa: CASSSAGTGDHEQYF
v_gene: TRBV5-8; d_gene: NA; abundance: few; j_gene: TRBJ1-5; CDR3nt: TGTGCCAGCAGTTTCGGAGTACAGCCCCAGCATTTT; CDR3aa: CASSFGVQPQHF
v_gene: TRBV11-3; d_gene: TRBD1; abundance: few; j_gene: TRBJ2-7; CDR3nt: TGTGCCAGCAGCACTGTGGACAGGGACGAGCAGTACTTC; CDR3aa: CASSTVDRDEQYF
v_gene: TRBV29-1; d_gene: NA; abundance: few; j_gene: TRBJ2-7; CDR3nt: TGCAGCGTTGCGCGGGACCTAAGCCTCTACGAGCAGTACTTC; CDR3aa: CSVARDLSLYEQYF
v_gene: TRBV9; d_gene: TRBD1; abundance: few; j_gene: TRBJ2-3; CDR3nt: TGTGCCAGCAGCGCAGGGACAGGGGTCACAGATACGCAGTATTTT; CDR3aa: CASSAGTGVTDTQYF
v_gene: TRBV28; d_gene: TRBD1; abundance: NA; j_gene: TRBJ2-7; CDR3nt: TGTGCCAGCAGCCCCTGGACAGGGGAGCGCTACGAGCAGTACTTC; CDR3aa: CASSPWTGERYEQYF
v_gene: TRBV6-6; d_gene: NA; abundance: few; j_gene: TRBJ2-3; CDR3nt: TGTGCCAGCAGTTACGCTATCCAGGCAGATACGCAGTATTTT; CDR3aa: CASSYAIQADTQYF
v_gene: TRBV5-5; d_gene: TRBD2; abundance: NA; j_gene: TRBJ2-5; CDR3nt: TGTGCCAGCAGCAAGGGACTAGCGAGAGGAGGAGAGACCCAGTACTTC; CDR3aa: CASSKGLARGGETQYF
v_gene: TRBV5-1; d_gene: NA; abundance: NA; j_gene: TRBJ2-7; CDR3nt: TGCGCCAGCAGCTTGGCCCCCAGGGTCTACGAGCAGTACTTC; CDR3aa: CASSLAPRVYEQYF
v_gene: TRBV29-1; d_gene: NA; abundance: few; j_gene: TRBJ2-3; CDR3nt: TGCAGCGCTGGGAGGCGGACTAGCACAGATACGCAGTATTTT; CDR3aa: CSAGRRTSTDTQYF
v_gene: TRBV7-2; d_gene: NA; abundance: few; j_gene: TRBJ2-5; CDR3nt: TGTGCCAGCAGCTTAGCGCAGGGGCCCCAAGAGACCCAGTACTTC; CDR3aa: CASSLAQGPQETQYF
v_gene: TRBV30; d_gene: TRBD1; abundance: NA; j_gene: TRBJ2-3; CDR3nt: TGTGCCTGGAGTGTACTAGGACAGGGCCAGAATACGCAGTATTTT; CDR3aa: CAWSVLGQGQNTQYF
v_gene: TRBV7-8; d_gene: NA; abundance: NA; j_gene: TRBJ1-1; CDR3nt: TGTGCCAGCAGCCGCTCGCGGGGGGGGACTGAAGCTTTCTTT; CDR3aa: CASSRSRGGTEAFF
v_gene: TRBV11-2; d_gene: TRBD1; abundance: few; j_gene: TRBJ1-2; CDR3nt: TGTGCCAGCAGCTTTACAGGGGGCGATAACTATGGCTACACCTTC; CDR3aa: CASSFTGGDNYGYTF
v_gene: TRBV9; d_gene: NA; abundance: few; j_gene: TRBJ2-2; CDR3nt: TGTGCCAGCAGCGTAGAGGGGCTGAACACCGGGGAGCTGTTTTTT; CDR3aa: CASSVEGLNTGELFF
v_gene: TRBV28; d_gene: NA; abundance: NA; j_gene: TRBJ2-2; CDR3nt: TGTGCCAGCACTCTACAGGGGGGGACCGGGGAGCTGTTTTTT; CDR3aa: CASTLQGGTGELFF
v_gene: TRBV4-2; d_gene: TRBD1; abundance: NA; j_gene: TRBJ2-7; CDR3nt: TGTGCCAGCAGCCAAGAAGCTGGACAGGGGATCGACGAGCAGTACTTC; CDR3aa: CASSQEAGQGIDEQYF
v_gene: TRBV4-3; d_gene: TRBD2; abundance: few; j_gene: TRBJ2-3; CDR3nt: TGCGCCAGCAGCCAATCCCCCGTTAGCGGGAGGGCCAGTCCGCAGTATTTT; CDR3aa: CASSQSPVSGRASPQYF
v_gene: TRBV6-6; d_gene: TRBD1; abundance: NA; j_gene: TRBJ1-2; CDR3nt: TGTGCCAGCAGGAGGACAGGAGATAACTATGGCTACACCTTC; CDR3aa: CASRRTGDNYGYTF
v_gene: TRBV4-3; d_gene: TRBD2; abundance: NA; j_gene: TRBJ2-6; CDR3nt: TGCGCCAGCAGCCAAAGACTAGCGGGCCCCACTGGGGCCAACGTCCTGACTTTC; CDR3aa: CASSQRLAGPTGANVLTF
v_gene: TRBV6-5; d_gene: TRBD1; abundance: NA; j_gene: TRBJ2-1; CDR3nt: TGTGCCAGCATGGCGAGACAGGGGTACAATGAGCAGTTCTTC; CDR3aa: CASMARQGYNEQFF
v_gene: TRBV28; d_gene: TRBD1; abundance: few; j_gene: TRBJ2-7; CDR3nt: TGTGCCAGCAGTTTAGGGGACAGCAGGAGCTCCTACGAGCAGTACTTC; CDR3aa: CASSLGDSRSSYEQYF
v_gene: TRBV15; d_gene: TRBD2; abundance: NA; j_gene: TRBJ2-7; CDR3nt: TGTGCCACCAGCAGAGATGGGACTAGAGAGTACGAGCAGTACTTC; CDR3aa: CATSRDGTREYEQYF
v_gene: TRBV11-2; d_gene: TRBD1; abundance: NA; j_gene: TRBJ2-7; CDR3nt: TGTGCCAGCAGCTTAAGTCCAGGGGGCTACGAGCAGTACTTC; CDR3aa: CASSLSPGGYEQYF
v_gene: TRBV19; d_gene: TRBD1; abundance: NA; j_gene: TRBJ2-1; CDR3nt: TGTGCCAGTAGCGACTTCCCACAGGGGGCGGGCCCCAATGAGCAGTTCTTC; CDR3aa: CASSDFPQGAGPNEQFF
v_gene: TRBV11-2; d_gene: NA; abundance: few; j_gene: TRBJ2-7; CDR3nt: TGTGCCAGCAGCTTATTGGGGCGGGAGCAGTACTTC; CDR3aa: CASSLLGREQYF
v_gene: TRBV7-2; d_gene: TRBD1; abundance: few; j_gene: TRBJ2-6; CDR3nt: TGTGCCAGCAGCTTCGGACAGGCAGCCTCTGGGGCCAACGTCCTGACTTTC; CDR3aa: CASSFGQAASGANVLTF
v_gene: TRBV27; d_gene: TRBD1; abundance: few; j_gene: TRBJ1-4; CDR3nt: TGTGCCAGCTCCACGACAGGGACTGAAAAACTGTTTTTT; CDR3aa: CASSTTGTEKLFF
v_gene: TRBV30; d_gene: NA; abundance: NA; j_gene: TRBJ2-7; CDR3nt: TGTGCCTGGAATTTACGGGAGCGTACCTACGAGCAGTACTTC; CDR3aa: CAWNLRERTYEQYF
v_gene: TRBV7-9; d_gene: TRBD1; abundance: NA; j_gene: TRBJ1-2; CDR3nt: TGTGCCAGCAGCTTTACAGGGGACCTTAAATATGGCTACACCTTC; CDR3aa: CASSFTGDLKYGYTF